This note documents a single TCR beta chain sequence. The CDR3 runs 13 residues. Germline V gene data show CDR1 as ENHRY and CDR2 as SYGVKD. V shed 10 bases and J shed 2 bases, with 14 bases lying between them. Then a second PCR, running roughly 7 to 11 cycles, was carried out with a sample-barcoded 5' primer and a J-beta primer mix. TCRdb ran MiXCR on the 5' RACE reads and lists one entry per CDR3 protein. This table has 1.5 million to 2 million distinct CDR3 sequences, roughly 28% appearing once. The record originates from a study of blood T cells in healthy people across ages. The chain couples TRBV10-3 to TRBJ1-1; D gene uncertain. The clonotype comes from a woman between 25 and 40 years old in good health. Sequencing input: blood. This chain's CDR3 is CATTDVLNTEAFF. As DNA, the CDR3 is TGTGCCACCACCGACGTCCTTAACACTGAAGCTTTCTTT.